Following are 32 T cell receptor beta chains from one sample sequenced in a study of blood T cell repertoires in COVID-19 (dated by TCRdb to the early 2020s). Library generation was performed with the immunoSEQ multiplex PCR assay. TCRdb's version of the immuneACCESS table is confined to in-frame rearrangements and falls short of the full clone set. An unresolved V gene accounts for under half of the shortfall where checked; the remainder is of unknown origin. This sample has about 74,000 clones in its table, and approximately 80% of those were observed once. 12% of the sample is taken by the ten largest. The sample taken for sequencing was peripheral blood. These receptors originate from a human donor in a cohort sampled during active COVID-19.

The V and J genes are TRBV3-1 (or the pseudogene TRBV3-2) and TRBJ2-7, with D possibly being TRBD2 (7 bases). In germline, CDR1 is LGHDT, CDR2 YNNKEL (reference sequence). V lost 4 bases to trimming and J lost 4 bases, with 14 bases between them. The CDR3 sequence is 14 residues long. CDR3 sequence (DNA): TGTGCCAGCAGCCGGGAGGGGGGGGCGTACGAGCAGTACTTC. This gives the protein CASSREGGAYEQYF.

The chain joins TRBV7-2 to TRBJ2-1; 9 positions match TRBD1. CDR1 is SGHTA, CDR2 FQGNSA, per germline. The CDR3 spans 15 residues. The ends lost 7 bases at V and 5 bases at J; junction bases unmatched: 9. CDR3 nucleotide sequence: TGTGCCAGCAAGCGACCGGGACAGGGAAACAATGAGCAGTTCTTC. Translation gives CASKRPGQGNNEQFF.

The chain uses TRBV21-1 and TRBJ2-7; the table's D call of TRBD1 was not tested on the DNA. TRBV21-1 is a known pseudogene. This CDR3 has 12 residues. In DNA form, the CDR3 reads TGTGCCAGCAGCCGGACAGAGTACGAGCAGTACGTC. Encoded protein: CASSRTEYEQYV.

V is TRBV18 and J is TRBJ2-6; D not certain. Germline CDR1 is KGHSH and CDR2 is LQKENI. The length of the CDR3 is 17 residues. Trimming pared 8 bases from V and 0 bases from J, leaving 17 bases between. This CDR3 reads CASTPTRIYSGANVLTF. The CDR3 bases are TGTGCCAGCACCCCGACAAGAATCTACTCTGGGGCCAACGTCCTGACTTTC.

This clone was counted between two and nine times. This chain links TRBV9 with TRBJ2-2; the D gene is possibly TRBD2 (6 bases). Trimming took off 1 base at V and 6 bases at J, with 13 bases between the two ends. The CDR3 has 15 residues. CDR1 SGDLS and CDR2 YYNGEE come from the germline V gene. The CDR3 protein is CASSVSREVAGELFF. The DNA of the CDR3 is TGTGCCAGCAGCGTATCCAGGGAGGTGGCCGGGGAGCTGTTTTTT.

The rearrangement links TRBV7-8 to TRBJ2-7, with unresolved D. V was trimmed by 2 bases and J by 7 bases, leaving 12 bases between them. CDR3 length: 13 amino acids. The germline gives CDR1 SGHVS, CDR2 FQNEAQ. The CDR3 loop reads CASSLNGDFEQYV. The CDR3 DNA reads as TGTGCCAGCAGCTTAAATGGTGACTTTGAGCAGTACGTC.

This CDR3 is CATSPVTGGTETQYF. CDR3 DNA: TGTGCCACCTCCCCCGTCACAGGGGGTACGGAGACCCAGTACTTC. The chain links TRBV24-1 to TRBJ2-5, with 8 bases matching TRBD1. The CDR3 is made up of 15 amino acids. CDR1 is KGHDR and CDR2 is SFDVKD in the germline V gene. J was trimmed by 5 bases and V by 9 bases; bases with no gene match: 13.

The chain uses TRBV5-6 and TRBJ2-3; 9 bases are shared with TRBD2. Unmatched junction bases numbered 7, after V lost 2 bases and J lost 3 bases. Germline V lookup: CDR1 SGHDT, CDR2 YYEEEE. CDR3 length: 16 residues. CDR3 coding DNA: TGTGCCAGCAGCTTCCCTCAAGCGGGAGGAACAGATACGCAGTATTTT. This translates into CASSFPQAGGTDTQYF. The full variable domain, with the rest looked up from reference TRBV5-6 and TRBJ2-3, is DAGVTQSPTHLIKTRGQQVTLRCSPKSGHDTVSWYQQALGQGPQFIFQYYEEEERQRGNFPDRFSGHQFPNYSSELNVNALLLGDSALYLCASSFPQAGGTDTQYFGPGTRLTVL.

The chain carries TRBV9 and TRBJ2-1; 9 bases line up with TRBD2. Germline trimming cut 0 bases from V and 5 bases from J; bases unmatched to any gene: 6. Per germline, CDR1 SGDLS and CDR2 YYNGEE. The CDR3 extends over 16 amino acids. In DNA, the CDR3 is TGTGCCAGCAGCGTAGGGAAGGCTAGCGGGGACAATGAGCAGTTCTTC. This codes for CASSVGKASGDNEQFF.

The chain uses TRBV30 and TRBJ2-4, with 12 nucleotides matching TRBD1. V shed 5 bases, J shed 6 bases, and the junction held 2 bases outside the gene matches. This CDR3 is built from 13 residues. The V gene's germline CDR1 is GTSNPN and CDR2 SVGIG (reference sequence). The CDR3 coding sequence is TGTGCCTGGGGGACAGGGGGCAGAAACATTCAGTACTTC. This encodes CAWGTGGRNIQYF.

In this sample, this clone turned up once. The CDR3 here is CASSRSGTQTFGGYGYTF. CDR3 DNA: TGTGCCAGCAGCAGGTCCGGGACTCAAACCTTCGGTGGCTATGGCTACACCTTC. The gene calls are TRBV7-9 and TRBJ1-2, with D perhaps TRBD1 (5 bases). Trimming removed 5 bases from V and 4 bases from J, with 26 bases in between. Germline V gene data show CDR1 as SEHNR and CDR2 as FQNEAQ (reference sequence). The CDR3 loop spans 18 amino acids.

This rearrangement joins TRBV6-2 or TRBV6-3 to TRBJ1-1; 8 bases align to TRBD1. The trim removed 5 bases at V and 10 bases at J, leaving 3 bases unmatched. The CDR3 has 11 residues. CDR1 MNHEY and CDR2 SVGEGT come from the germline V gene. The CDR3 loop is CASSATGVAFF. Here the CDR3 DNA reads TGTGCCAGCAGTGCGACAGGGGTAGCTTTCTTT.

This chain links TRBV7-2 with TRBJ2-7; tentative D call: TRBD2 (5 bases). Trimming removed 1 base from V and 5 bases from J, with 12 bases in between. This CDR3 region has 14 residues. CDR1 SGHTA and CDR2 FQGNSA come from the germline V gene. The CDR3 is CASSLDGVGNEQYF. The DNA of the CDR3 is TGTGCCAGCAGCTTAGACGGGGTAGGGAACGAGCAGTACTTC.

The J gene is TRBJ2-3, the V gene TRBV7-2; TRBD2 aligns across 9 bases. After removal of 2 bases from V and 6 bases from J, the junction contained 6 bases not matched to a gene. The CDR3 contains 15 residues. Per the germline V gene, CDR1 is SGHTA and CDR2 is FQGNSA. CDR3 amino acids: CASSLRASGTDTQYF. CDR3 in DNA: TGTGCCAGCAGCTTAAGAGCTAGCGGGACGGATACGCAGTATTTT.

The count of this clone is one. CDR3 protein: CASSTQAPDGYTF. CDR3 coding DNA: TGTGCCAGCAGCACACAGGCGCCGGATGGCTACACCTTC. The rearrangement joins TRBV7-9 to TRBJ1-2; D may be TRBD1 (5 bases). Germline lookup yields CDR1 SEHNR and CDR2 FQNEAQ (reference sequence). The V and J ends lost 5 bases and 6 bases respectively, with 13 bases between them. The CDR3 runs to 13 residues.

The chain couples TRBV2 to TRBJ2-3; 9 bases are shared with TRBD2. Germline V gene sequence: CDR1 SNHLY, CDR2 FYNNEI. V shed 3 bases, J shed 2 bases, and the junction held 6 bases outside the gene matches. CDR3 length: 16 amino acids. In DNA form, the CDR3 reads TGTGCCAGCAGTGAGGGGCTAGCGGGAATCACAGATACGCAGTATTTT. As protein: CASSEGLAGITDTQYF.

CDR3 in amino acids: CASTAGSTDTQYF. In DNA, the CDR3 is TGTGCCAGCACAGCGGGGAGCACAGATACGCAGTATTTT. This rearrangement joins TRBV18 to TRBJ2-3; the match to TRBD2 covers 7 bases. The CDR3 length is 13 residues. Germline values: CDR1 KGHSH, CDR2 LQKENI. The V segment lost 8 bases and the J segment 0 bases; nucleotides outside the gene matches: 2.

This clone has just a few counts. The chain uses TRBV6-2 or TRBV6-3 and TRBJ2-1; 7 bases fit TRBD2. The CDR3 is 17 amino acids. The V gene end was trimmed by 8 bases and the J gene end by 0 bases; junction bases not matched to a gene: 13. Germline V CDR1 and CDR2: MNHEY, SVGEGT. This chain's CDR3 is CASRSSAGRISYNEQFF. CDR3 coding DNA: TGTGCCAGCCGTTCCTCCGCCGGGAGGATCTCCTACAATGAGCAGTTCTTC.

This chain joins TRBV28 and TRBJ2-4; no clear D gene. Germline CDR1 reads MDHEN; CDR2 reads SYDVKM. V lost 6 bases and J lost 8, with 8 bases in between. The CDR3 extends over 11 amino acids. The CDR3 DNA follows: TGTGCCAGCAGCCCCCGCGACATTCAGTACTTC. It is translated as CASSPRDIQYF.

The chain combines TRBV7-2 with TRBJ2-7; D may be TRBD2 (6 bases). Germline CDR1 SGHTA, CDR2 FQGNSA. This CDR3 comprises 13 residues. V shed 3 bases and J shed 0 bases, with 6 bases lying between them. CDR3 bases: TGTGCCAGCAGCTTCGGGAGCTCCTACGAGCAGTACGTC. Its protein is CASSFGSSYEQYV.

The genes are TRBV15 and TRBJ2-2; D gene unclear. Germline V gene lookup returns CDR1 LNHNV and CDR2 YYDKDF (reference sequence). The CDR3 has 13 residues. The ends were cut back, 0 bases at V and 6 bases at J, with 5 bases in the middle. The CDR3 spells CATSRESAGELFF. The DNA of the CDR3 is TGTGCCACCAGCAGAGAAAGCGCCGGGGAGCTGTTTTTT.

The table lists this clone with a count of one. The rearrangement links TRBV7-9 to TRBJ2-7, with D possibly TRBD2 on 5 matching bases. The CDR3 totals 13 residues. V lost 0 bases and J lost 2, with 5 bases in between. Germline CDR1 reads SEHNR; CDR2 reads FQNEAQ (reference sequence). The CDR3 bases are TGTGCCAGCAGCTTAGCGGGAGCCTACGAGCAGTACTTC. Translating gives CASSLAGAYEQYF.

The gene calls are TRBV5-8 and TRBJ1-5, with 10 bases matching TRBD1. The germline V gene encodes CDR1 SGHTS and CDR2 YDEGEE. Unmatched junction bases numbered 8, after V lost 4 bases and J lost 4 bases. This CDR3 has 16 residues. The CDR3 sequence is CASSPTPGQGNQPQHF. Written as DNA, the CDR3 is TGTGCCAGCAGCCCTACACCGGGACAGGGGAATCAGCCCCAGCATTTT.

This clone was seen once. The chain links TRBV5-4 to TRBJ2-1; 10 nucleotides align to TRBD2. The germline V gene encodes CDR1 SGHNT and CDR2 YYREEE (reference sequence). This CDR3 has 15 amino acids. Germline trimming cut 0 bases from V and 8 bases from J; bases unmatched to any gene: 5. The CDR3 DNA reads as TGTGCCAGCAGCTTGGACCAGCGGGGGGGCGATGAGCAGTTCTTC. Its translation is CASSLDQRGGDEQFF.

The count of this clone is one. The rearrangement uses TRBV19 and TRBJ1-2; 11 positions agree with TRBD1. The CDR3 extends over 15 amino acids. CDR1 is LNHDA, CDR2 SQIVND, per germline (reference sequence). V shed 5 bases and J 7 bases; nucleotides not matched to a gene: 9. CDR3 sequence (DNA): TGTGCCAGTAGTCTGGGGACAGGGGGGATTGCTGGCTACACCTTC. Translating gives CASSLGTGGIAGYTF.

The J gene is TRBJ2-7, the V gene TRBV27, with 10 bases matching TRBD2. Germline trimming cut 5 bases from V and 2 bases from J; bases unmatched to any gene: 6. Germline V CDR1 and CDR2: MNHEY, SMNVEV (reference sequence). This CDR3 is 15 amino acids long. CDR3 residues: CASSPSGGAAYEQYF. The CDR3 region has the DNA TGTGCCAGCAGTCCCAGCGGGGGGGCGGCCTACGAGCAGTACTTC.

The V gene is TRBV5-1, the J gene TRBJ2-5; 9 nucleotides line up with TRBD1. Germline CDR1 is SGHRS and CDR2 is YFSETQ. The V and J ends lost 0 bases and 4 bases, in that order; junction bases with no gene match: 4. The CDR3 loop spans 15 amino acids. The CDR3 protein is CASSLGDRVGETQYF. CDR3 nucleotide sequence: TGCGCCAGCAGCTTGGGGGACAGGGTGGGAGAGACCCAGTACTTC.

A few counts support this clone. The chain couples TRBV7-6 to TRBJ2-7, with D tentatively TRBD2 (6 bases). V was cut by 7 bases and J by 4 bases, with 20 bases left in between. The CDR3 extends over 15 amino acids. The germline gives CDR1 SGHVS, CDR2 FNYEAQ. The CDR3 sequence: CASNPLGGGPYEQYF. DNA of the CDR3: TGTGCCAGCAACCCTTTGGGGGGTGGGCCATACGAGCAGTACTTC.

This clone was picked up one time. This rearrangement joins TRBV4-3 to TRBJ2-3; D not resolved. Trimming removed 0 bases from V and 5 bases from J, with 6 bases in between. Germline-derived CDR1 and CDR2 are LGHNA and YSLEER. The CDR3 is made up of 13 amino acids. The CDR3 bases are TGCGCCAGCAGCCAAGATTTCGGAGATACGCAGTATTTT. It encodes CASSQDFGDTQYF.

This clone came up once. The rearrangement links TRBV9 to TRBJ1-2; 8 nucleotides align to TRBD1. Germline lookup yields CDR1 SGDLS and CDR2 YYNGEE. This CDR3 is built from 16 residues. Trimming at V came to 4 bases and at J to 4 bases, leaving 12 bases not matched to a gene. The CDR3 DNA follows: TGTGCCAGCAGCCCTGGGGTTCGGACAGGGATCTATGGCTACACCTTC. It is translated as CASSPGVRTGIYGYTF.

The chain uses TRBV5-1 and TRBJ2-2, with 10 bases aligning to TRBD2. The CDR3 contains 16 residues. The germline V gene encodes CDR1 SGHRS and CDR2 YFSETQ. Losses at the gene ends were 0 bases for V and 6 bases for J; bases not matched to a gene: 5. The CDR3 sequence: CASSLVVAGGPGELFF. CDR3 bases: TGCGCCAGCAGCTTGGTGGTAGCGGGAGGACCCGGGGAGCTGTTTTTT.

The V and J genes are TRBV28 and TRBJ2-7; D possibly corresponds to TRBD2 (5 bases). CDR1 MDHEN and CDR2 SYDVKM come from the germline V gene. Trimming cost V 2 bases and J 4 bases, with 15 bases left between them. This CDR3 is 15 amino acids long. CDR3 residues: CASSLAAGGSYEQYV. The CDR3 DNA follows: TGTGCCAGCAGTTTAGCAGCTGGAGGATCGTACGAGCAGTACGTC.